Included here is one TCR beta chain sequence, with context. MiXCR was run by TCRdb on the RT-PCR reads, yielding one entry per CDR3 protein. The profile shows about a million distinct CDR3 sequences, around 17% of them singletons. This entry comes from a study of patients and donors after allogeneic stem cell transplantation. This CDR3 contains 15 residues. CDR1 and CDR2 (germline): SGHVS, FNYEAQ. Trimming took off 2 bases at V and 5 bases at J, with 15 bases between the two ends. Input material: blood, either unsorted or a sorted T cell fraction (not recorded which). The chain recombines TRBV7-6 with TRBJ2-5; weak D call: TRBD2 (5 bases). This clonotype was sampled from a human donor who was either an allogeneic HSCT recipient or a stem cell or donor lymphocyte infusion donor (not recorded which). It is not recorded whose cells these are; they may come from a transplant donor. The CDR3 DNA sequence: TGTGCCAGCAGCTTATCTCCATTCGGGGAGGAGACCCAGTACTTC. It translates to CASSLSPFGEETQYF.